Listed below are T cell receptor beta chains from one sample, sequenced in a study of blood T cell repertoires in COVID-19. This table comes from immunoSEQ multiplex PCR, and its TCRdb copy is limited to in-frame clones, with some not included. In the table there are tens of thousands of clones, 75% to 85% of which are singletons. Sequenced sample: peripheral blood. The receptors shown here come from a human donor in a cohort sampled during active COVID-19. Both conserved end residues are part of each CDR3. Each record gives: J gene, clone size, D gene, V gene, CDR3 protein, CDR3 DNA. The D gene is left open where the match is weak. Clone size is given for some rows only: seen once, a few or many times, or a class if the clone is expanded.

j_call: TRBJ1-6; clone_size: .; d_call: .; v_call: TRBV7-8; cdr3_aa: CASSAQGGSPLHF; cdr3_nt: TGTGCCAGCAGCGCGCAGGGTGGCTCACCCCTCCACTTT
j_call: TRBJ2-7; clone_size: .; d_call: TRBD1; v_call: TRBV4-1; cdr3_aa: CASSQEHRGRYYEQYF; cdr3_nt: TGCGCCAGCAGCCAAGAGCACAGGGGGCGATACTACGAGCAGTACTTC
j_call: TRBJ1-3; clone_size: .; d_call: .; v_call: TRBV12-3/TRBV12-4; cdr3_aa: CASRDPGAIYF; cdr3_nt: TGTGCCAGCAGGGATCCAGGGGCCATATATTTT
j_call: TRBJ1-1; clone_size: .; d_call: .; v_call: TRBV20-1; cdr3_aa: CSASRSNTEAFF; cdr3_nt: TGCAGTGCTAGTCGGTCGAACACTGAAGCTTTCTTT
j_call: TRBJ2-1; clone_size: .; d_call: .; v_call: TRBV29-1; cdr3_aa: CSVEDPQGLPYEQFF; cdr3_nt: TGCAGCGTTGAAGACCCCCAGGGGCTTCCGTATGAGCAGTTCTTC
j_call: TRBJ1-5; clone_size: .; d_call: .; v_call: TRBV4-1; cdr3_aa: CASSQARVPGQPQHF; cdr3_nt: TGCGCCAGCAGCCAAGCCAGGGTTCCCGGACAGCCCCAGCATTTT
j_call: TRBJ1-3; clone_size: .; d_call: .; v_call: TRBV3-1/TRBV3-2; cdr3_aa: CASSQGQGYTIYF; cdr3_nt: TGTGCCAGCAGCCAAGGTCAGGGGTACACCATATATTTT
j_call: TRBJ1-3; clone_size: .; d_call: TRBD1; v_call: TRBV2; cdr3_aa: CASSLRGQGAGNTIYF; cdr3_nt: TGTGCCAGCAGTTTACGGGGACAGGGTGCGGGAAACACCATATATTTT
j_call: TRBJ1-5; clone_size: few; d_call: .; v_call: TRBV6-2/TRBV6-3; cdr3_aa: CASSPTPDRTNQPQHF; cdr3_nt: TGTGCCAGCAGCCCTACCCCGGACAGAACCAATCAGCCCCAGCATTTT
j_call: TRBJ2-3; clone_size: few; d_call: .; v_call: TRBV4-3; cdr3_aa: CASSQEGGGVGTGTQYF; cdr3_nt: TGCGCCAGCAGCCAAGAAGGTGGTGGAGTGGGTACTGGTACGCAGTATTTT
j_call: TRBJ1-1; clone_size: .; d_call: TRBD1; v_call: TRBV10-3; cdr3_aa: CAISESTGGDTEAFF; cdr3_nt: TGTGCCATCAGTGAGTCGACAGGGGGCGATACTGAAGCTTTCTTT
j_call: TRBJ1-3; clone_size: .; d_call: .; v_call: TRBV7-2; cdr3_aa: CASSKDSYSGNTIYF; cdr3_nt: TGTGCCAGCAGCAAGGACAGTTACTCTGGAAACACCATATATTTT
j_call: TRBJ1-4; clone_size: .; d_call: .; v_call: TRBV11-3; cdr3_aa: CASSRDSQVATNEKLFF; cdr3_nt: TGTGCCAGCAGCCGCGACAGCCAAGTCGCAACTAATGAAAAACTGTTTTTT
j_call: TRBJ2-5; clone_size: .; d_call: .; v_call: TRBV18; cdr3_aa: CASSPLRGATLQETQYF; cdr3_nt: TGTGCCAGCTCACCGCTTAGAGGAGCGACCCTGCAAGAGACCCAGTACTTC
j_call: TRBJ2-1; clone_size: once; d_call: .; v_call: TRBV5-8; cdr3_aa: CASSLRLSSYNEQFF; cdr3_nt: TGTGCCAGCAGCTTGAGACTCAGCTCCTACAATGAGCAGTTCTTC
j_call: TRBJ1-2; clone_size: once; d_call: .; v_call: TRBV12-3/TRBV12-4; cdr3_aa: CASTQTPNYGYTF; cdr3_nt: TGTGCCAGCACCCAGACACCTAACTATGGCTACACCTTC
j_call: TRBJ2-7; clone_size: .; d_call: TRBD2; v_call: TRBV28; cdr3_aa: CASRQSGNGLEQYF; cdr3_nt: TGTGCCAGCAGGCAAAGCGGGAATGGGCTCGAGCAGTACTTC
j_call: TRBJ1-1; clone_size: few; d_call: .; v_call: TRBV7-9; cdr3_aa: CASVDTRRVYTEAFF; cdr3_nt: TGTGCCAGCGTAGACACTCGCAGGGTGTACACTGAAGCTTTCTTT
j_call: TRBJ1-4; clone_size: .; d_call: TRBD1; v_call: TRBV28; cdr3_aa: CASSLTGSNEKLFF; cdr3_nt: TGTGCCAGCAGCCTGACAGGGTCGAACGAAAAACTGTTTTTT
j_call: TRBJ1-4; clone_size: .; d_call: TRBD1; v_call: TRBV5-1; cdr3_aa: CASSLQGSNEKLFF; cdr3_nt: TGCGCCAGCAGCTTACAGGGGTCGAATGAAAAACTGTTTTTT
j_call: TRBJ2-2; clone_size: .; d_call: TRBD2; v_call: TRBV6-6; cdr3_aa: CASSTGGQTGELFF; cdr3_nt: TGTGCCAGCAGCACGGGAGGGCAGACCGGGGAGCTGTTTTTT
j_call: TRBJ2-5; clone_size: .; d_call: TRBD1; v_call: TRBV18; cdr3_aa: CASSPDVGQGEETQYF; cdr3_nt: TGTGCCAGCTCACCTGACGTTGGACAGGGTGAAGAGACCCAGTACTTC
j_call: TRBJ2-1; clone_size: once; d_call: .; v_call: TRBV7-2; cdr3_aa: CASSPTQANHNEQFF; cdr3_nt: TGTGCCAGCAGCCCTACCCAGGCTAATCACAATGAGCAGTTCTTC
j_call: TRBJ1-5; clone_size: many; d_call: .; v_call: TRBV30; cdr3_aa: CAWSQGPGSNQPQHF; cdr3_nt: TGTGCCTGGAGTCAGGGGCCCGGGAGCAATCAGCCCCAGCATTTT